This T cell receptor (beta chain) was profiled in a study of radiation and T cells in renal cell carcinoma. Study results and limitations: Top tumor clonotypes rose in blood 2 weeks post-radiation, then contracted.

Time point defined: blood 4 weeks post-SBRT, at nephrectomy. Treatment denoted: 15 Gy SBRT to primary tumor, nephrectomy 4 weeks later. Nephrectomy followed 15 Gy stereotactic body radiation by 4 weeks. Clear cell pathology was present in this patient's renal cell carcinoma. Produced via immunoSEQ multiplex PCR; TCRdb's table is partial and in-frame only. The table lists roughly 80,000 clones, approximately 87% of them singletons. This clone was recorded once. As yet, its antigen is unknown. Sequences were derived from blood, sampled from a patient whose treatment included radiotherapy and nephrectomy. The sequence derives from an older woman with renal cell carcinoma.

The CDR3 spells CASSRGTESYEQYF. The CDR3 coding sequence is TGTGCCAGTAGTAGGGGGACAGAATCCTACGAGCAGTACTTC. The V gene is TRBV19, the J gene TRBJ2-7; 7 bases agree with TRBD1. V shed 4 bases and J 1 base; nucleotides not matched to a gene: 4. The CDR3 totals 14 residues. Germline assignment: CDR1 LNHDA and CDR2 SQIVND (reference sequence).